What follows describes a single T cell receptor (beta chain). The target antigen is unknown. This sample was included in a study of shared clonotypes between healthy human individuals. In germline, CDR1 is SGHNT, CDR2 YYREEE (reference sequence). The CDR3 is 18 residues long. The V gene lost 4 bases and the J gene lost 2 bases, with 24 bases spanning the gap. Study-level results: Shared clonotypes across all four donors exceeded non-shared ones in generation probability. The study's rarefaction showed incomplete sorted-subset sequencing despite large depth.

Using immunoSEQ multiplex PCR, the repertoire was profiled, and TCRdb retains in-frame clones only, with some absent. The profile shows a few hundred thousand clones, less than 98% of them singletons. This rearrangement joins TRBV5-4 to TRBJ1-1; no clear D. The TCR was taken from a woman aged 25 to 39 in good health. Material for sequencing was naive CD4+ T cells sorted from blood. The sample's subset: CD45RA+ positively selected. This CDR3 reads CASSPTLVFGAVNTEAFF. CDR3 nucleotides: TGTGCCAGCAGCCCGACTTTAGTTTTTGGTGCAGTTAACACTGAAGCTTTCTTT.